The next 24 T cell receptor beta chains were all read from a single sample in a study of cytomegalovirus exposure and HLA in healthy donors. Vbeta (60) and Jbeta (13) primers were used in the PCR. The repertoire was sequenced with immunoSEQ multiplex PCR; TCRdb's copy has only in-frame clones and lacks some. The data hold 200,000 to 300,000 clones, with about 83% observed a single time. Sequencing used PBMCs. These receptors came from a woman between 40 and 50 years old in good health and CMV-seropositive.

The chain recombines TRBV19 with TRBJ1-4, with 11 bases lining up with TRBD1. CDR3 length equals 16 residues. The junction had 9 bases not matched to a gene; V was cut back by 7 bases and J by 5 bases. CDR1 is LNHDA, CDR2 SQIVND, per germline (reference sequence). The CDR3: CASNTDRDRGNEKLFF. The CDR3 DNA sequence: TGTGCCAGTAACACGGACCGGGACAGGGGGAATGAAAAACTGTTTTTT.

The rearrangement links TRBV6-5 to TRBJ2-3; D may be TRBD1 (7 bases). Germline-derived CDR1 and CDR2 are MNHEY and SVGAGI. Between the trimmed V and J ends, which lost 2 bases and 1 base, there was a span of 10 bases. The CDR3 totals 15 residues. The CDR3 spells CASSYGGGGTDTQYF. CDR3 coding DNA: TGTGCCAGCAGTTACGGAGGGGGCGGCACAGATACGCAGTATTTT.

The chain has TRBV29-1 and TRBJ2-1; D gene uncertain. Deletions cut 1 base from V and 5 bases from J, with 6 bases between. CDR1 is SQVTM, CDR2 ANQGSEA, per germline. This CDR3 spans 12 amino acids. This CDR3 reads CSVEVTHNEQFF. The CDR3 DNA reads TGCAGCGTTGAAGTAACTCACAATGAGCAGTTCTTC.

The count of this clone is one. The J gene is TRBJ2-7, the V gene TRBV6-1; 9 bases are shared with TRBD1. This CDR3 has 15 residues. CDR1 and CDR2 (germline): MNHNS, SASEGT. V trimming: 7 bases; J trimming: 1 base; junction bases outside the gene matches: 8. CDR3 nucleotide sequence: TGTGCCAGCACCTTCGGACAGGGGCTTTCCTACGAGCAGTACTTC. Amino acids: CASTFGQGLSYEQYF.

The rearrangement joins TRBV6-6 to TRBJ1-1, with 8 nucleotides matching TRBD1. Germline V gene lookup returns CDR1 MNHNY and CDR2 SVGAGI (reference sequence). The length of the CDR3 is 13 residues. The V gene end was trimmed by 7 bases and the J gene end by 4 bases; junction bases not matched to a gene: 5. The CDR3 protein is CASISRGPTEAFF. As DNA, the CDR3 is TGTGCCAGCATTTCCAGGGGGCCCACTGAAGCTTTCTTT.

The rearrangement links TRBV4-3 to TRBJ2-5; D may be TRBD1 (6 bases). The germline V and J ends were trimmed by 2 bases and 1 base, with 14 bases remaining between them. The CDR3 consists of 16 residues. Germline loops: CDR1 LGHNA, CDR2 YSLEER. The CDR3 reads CASSQRDRFTQETQYF. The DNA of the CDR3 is TGCGCCAGCAGCCAAAGAGACAGGTTCACCCAAGAGACCCAGTACTTC.

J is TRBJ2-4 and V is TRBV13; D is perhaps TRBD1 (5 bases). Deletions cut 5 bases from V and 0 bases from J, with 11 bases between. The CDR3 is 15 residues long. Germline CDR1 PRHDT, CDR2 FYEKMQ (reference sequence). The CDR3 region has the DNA TGTGCCAGCAGCGGGGTCAGGGAAGCCAAAAACATTCAGTACTTC. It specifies CASSGVREAKNIQYF.

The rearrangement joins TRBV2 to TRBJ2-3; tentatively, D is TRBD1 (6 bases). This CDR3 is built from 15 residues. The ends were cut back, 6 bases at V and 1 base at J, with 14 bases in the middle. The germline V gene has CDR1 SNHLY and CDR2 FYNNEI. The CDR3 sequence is CASRIQGWGTDTQYF. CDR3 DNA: TGTGCCAGCAGAATACAGGGATGGGGCACAGATACGCAGTATTTT.

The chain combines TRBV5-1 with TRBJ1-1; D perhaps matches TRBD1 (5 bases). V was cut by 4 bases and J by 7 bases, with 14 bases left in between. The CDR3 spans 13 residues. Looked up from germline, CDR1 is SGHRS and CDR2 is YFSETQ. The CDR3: CASSLQGYGEAFF. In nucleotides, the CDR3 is TGCGCCAGCAGCCTCCAGGGATACGGTGAAGCTTTCTTT.

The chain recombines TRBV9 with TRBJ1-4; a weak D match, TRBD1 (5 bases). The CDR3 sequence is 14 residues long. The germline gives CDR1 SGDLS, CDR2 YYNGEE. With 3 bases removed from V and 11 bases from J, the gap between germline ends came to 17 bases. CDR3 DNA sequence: TGTGCCAGCAGCGCCACGGGACTCCCCGGGAAACTGTTTTTT. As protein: CASSATGLPGKLFF.

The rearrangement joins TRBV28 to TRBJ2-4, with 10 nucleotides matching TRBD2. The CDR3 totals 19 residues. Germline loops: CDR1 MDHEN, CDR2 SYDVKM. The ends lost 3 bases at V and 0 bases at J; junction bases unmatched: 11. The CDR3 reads CASSLRGLAGVGAKNIQYF. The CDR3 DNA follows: TGTGCCAGCAGTTTGCGGGGCCTAGCGGGAGTGGGAGCCAAAAACATTCAGTACTTC. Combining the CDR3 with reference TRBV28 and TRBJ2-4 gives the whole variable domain DVKVTQSSRYLVKRTGEKVFLECVQDMDHENMFWYRQDPGLGLRLIYFSYDVKMKEKGDIPEGYSVSREKKERFSLILESASTNQTSMYLCASSLRGLAGVGAKNIQYFGAGTRLSVL.

CDR3 in amino acids: CASSWLGTDSYNEQFF. CDR3 DNA sequence: TGTGCCAGCAGTTGGCTGGGGACAGACTCCTACAATGAGCAGTTCTTC. The genes are TRBV28 and TRBJ2-1, with 7 bases aligning to TRBD1. Germline V CDR1 and CDR2: MDHEN, SYDVKM. The CDR3 is 16 residues long. V dropped 4 bases and J dropped 0; count of bases not matched to a gene: 6.

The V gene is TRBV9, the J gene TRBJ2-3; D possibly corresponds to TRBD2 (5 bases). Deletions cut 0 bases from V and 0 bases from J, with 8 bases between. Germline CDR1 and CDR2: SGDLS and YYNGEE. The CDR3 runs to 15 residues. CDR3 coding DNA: TGTGCCAGCAGCGTAGAGCGGAGAAGCACAGATACGCAGTATTTT. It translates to CASSVERRSTDTQYF.

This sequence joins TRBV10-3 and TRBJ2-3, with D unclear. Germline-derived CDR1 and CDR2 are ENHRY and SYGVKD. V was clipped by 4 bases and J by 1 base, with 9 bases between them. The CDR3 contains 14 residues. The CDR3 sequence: CAISVAARTDTQYF. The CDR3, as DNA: TGTGCCATCAGTGTTGCGGCCCGCACAGATACGCAGTATTTT.

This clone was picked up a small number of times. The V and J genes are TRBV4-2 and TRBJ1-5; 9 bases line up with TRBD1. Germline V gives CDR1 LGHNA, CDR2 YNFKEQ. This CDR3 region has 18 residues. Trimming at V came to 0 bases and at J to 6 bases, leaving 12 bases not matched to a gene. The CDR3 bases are TGTGCCAGCAGCCAAGATGAGGGCGGACAGGGGATGGGTCAGCCCCAGCATTTT. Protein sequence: CASSQDEGGQGMGQPQHF.

In nucleotides, the CDR3 is TGTGCCTGGAAATTAGACAGGGGGAACACTGAAGCTTTCTTT. Protein: CAWKLDRGNTEAFF. The chain is built from TRBV30 and TRBJ1-1; 8 bases agree with TRBD1. Germline-derived CDR1 and CDR2 are GTSNPN and SVGIG (reference sequence). The CDR3 has 14 residues. After removal of 4 bases from V and 1 base from J, the junction contained 5 bases not matched to a gene.

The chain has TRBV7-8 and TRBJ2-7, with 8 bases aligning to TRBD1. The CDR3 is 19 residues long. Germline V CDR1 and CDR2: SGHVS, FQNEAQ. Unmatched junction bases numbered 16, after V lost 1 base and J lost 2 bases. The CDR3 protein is CASSLEGQAGYRGPYEQYF. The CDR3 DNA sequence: TGTGCCAGCAGCTTAGAGGGACAGGCGGGGTATCGGGGCCCCTACGAGCAGTACTTC.

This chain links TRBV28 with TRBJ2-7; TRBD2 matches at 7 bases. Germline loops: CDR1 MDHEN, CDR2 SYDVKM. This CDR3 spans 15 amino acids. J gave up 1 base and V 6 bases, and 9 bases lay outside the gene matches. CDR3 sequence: CASSPPGLSSYEQYF. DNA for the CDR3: TGTGCCAGCAGCCCCCCGGGACTAAGTTCCTACGAGCAGTACTTC.

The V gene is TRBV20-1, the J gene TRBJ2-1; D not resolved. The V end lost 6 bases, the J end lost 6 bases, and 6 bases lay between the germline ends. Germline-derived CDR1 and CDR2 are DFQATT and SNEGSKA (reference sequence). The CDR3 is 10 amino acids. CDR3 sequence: CSAYGNEQFF. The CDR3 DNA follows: TGCAGTGCCTACGGCAATGAGCAGTTCTTC.

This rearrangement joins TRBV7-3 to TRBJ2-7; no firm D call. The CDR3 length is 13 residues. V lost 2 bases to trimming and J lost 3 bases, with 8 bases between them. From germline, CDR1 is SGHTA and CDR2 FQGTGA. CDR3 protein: CASSLDTFYEQYF. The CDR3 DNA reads TGTGCCAGCAGCTTAGACACCTTCTACGAGCAGTACTTC. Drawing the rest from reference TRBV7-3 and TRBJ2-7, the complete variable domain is GAGVSQTPSNKVTEKGKYVELRCDPISGHTALYWYRQSLGQGPEFLIYFQGTGAADDSGLPNDRFFAVRPEGSVSTLKIQRTERGDSAVYLCASSLDTFYEQYFGPGTRLTVT.

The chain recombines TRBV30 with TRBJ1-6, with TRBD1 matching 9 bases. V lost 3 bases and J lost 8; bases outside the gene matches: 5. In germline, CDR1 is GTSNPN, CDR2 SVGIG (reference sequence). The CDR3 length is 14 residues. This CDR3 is CAWSGGQGDSPLHF. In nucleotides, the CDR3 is TGTGCCTGGAGCGGGGGACAGGGTGATTCACCCCTCCACTTT.

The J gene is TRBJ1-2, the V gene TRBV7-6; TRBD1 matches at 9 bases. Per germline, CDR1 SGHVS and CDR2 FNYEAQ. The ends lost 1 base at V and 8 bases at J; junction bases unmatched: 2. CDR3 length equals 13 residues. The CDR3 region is CASSLGTGVGYTF. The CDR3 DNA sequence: TGTGCCAGCAGCTTAGGGACAGGGGTCGGCTACACCTTC.

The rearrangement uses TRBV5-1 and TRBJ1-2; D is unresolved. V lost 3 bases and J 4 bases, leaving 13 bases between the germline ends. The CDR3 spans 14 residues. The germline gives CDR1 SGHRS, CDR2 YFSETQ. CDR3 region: CASSSAPGPYGYTF. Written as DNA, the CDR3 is TGCGCCAGCAGCTCGGCGCCAGGCCCCTATGGCTACACCTTC.

The CDR3 DNA reads as TGTGCCAGGGGGACTCTCAGGGCCAATGAGCAGTTCTTC. Encoded protein: CARGTLRANEQFF. The rearrangement links TRBV2 to TRBJ2-1, with D possibly being TRBD2 (6 bases). Trimming pared 9 bases from V and 6 bases from J, leaving 15 bases between. This CDR3 contains 13 residues. Germline V gene data show CDR1 as SNHLY and CDR2 as FYNNEI.